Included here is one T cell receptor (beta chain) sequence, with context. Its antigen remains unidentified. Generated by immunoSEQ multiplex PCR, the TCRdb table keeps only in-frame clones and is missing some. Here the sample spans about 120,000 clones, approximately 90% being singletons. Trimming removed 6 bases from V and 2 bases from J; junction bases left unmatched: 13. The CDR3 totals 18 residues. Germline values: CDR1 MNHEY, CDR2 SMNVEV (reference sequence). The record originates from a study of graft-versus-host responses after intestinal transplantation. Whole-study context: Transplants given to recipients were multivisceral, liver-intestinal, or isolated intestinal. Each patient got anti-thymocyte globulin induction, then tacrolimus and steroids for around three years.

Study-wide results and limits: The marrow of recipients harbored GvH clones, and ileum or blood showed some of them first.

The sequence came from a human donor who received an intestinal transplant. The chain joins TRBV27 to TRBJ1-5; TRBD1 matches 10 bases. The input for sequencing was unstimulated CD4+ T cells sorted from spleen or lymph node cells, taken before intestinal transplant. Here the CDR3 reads CASSSTGGAGIGNQPQHF. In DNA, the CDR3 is TGTGCCAGCAGCTCGACAGGGGGCGCCGGTATTGGCAATCAGCCCCAGCATTTT.